This is a list of T cell receptor beta chains from one sample in a study of regulatory T cells in long-lasting Graves disease. MiXCR was run by TCRdb on the multiplex PCR reads, yielding one entry per CDR3 protein. The data show about 320,000 distinct CDR3 sequences, with approximately 20% seen just once and roughly 40% held by the top ten. This specimen consisted of peripheral blood mononuclear cells (PBMCs), obtained at new diagnosis, from a patient treated with antithyroid drugs. These receptors originate from a female donor with Graves disease. The CDR3 runs from the conserved cysteine through the conserved F or W. Each record gives: J gene, clone size, V gene, D gene, CDR3 protein, CDR3 DNA. D genes are given only for firm matches. Clone size is not always given. Where it is, it says once, few, many or a class for expanded clones.

TRBJ1-5	few	TRBV18	.	CASPPTDGSNQPQHF	TGTGCCAGCCCACCCACAGACGGAAGCAATCAGCCCCAGCATTTT
TRBJ2-3	many	TRBV19	.	CASSYSSRGDTQYF	TGTGCCAGTAGTTATTCCTCCCGGGGGGATACGCAGTATTTT
TRBJ1-1	many	TRBV6-1	TRBD1	CASGLQGGTEAFF	TGTGCCAGCGGACTACAGGGGGGGACTGAAGCTTTCTTT
TRBJ1-2	.	TRBV10-2	TRBD1	CASRLGQGRNYGYTF	TGCGCCAGCAGGCTGGGACAGGGAAGAAACTATGGCTACACCTTC
TRBJ2-1	many	TRBV18	TRBD2	CASSPPITSGRRNEQFF	TGTGCCAGCTCACCCCCTATAACTAGCGGGAGAAGGAATGAGCAGTTCTTC
TRBJ2-5	many	TRBV11-3	TRBD2	CASSSGLAGARQETQYF	TGTGCCAGCAGCTCGGGACTAGCGGGAGCGCGCCAAGAGACCCAGTACTTC
TRBJ1-1	many	TRBV28	TRBD1	CATDNRGRAFF	TGTGCCACCGACAACAGGGGGAGAGCTTTCTTT
TRBJ2-7	many	TRBV5-4	.	CASSPDGSYEQYF	TGTGCCAGCAGCCCGGACGGCTCCTACGAGCAGTACTTC
TRBJ2-5	few	TRBV7-2	.	CASSPVAGETQYF	TGTGCCAGCAGCCCAGTCGCCGGGGAGACCCAGTACTTC
TRBJ2-3	many	TRBV2	TRBD2	CASSATSGRPDTQYF	TGTGCCAGCAGTGCGACTAGCGGGAGACCAGATACGCAGTATTTT
TRBJ2-1	.	TRBV2	.	CASTRGRAEQFF	TGTGCCAGCACCAGGGGCAGGGCCGAGCAGTTCTTC
TRBJ2-3	.	TRBV6-1	.	CANAGLPGDTQYF	TGTGCCAACGCGGGACTGCCGGGTGATACGCAGTATTTT
TRBJ2-2	.	TRBV6-1	.	CASNPNLVRNTGELFF	TGTGCCAGCAACCCCAACCTGGTTCGGAACACCGGGGAGCTGTTTTTT
TRBJ2-1	.	TRBV4-1	.	CASRLSGTQTYNEQFF	TGCGCCAGCAGACTATCCGGGACTCAAACCTACAATGAGCAGTTCTTC
TRBJ1-5	many	TRBV20-1	TRBD1	CSASTGGFRNQPQHF	TGCAGTGCTAGCACAGGGGGCTTTCGCAATCAGCCCCAGCATTTT
TRBJ2-5	many	TRBV20-1	.	CSASQDYPRETQYF	TGCAGTGCTAGTCAAGACTACCCGCGGGAGACCCAGTACTTC
TRBJ2-1	.	TRBV7-2	TRBD2	CASSRIAGGVHNEQFF	TGTGCCAGCAGTCGAATAGCGGGAGGCGTTCACAATGAGCAGTTCTTC
TRBJ2-7	many	TRBV12-3/TRBV12-4	.	CASSSSLGLTYEQYF	TGTGCCAGCAGTTCTTCCTTGGGGCTTACCTACGAGCAGTACTTC
TRBJ2-5	.	TRBV9	.	CASSVGTALLETQYF	TGTGCCAGCAGCGTAGGGACTGCCCTTTTGGAGACCCAGTACTTC
TRBJ2-7	many	TRBV3-1	.	CASSQDHGGSEQYF	TGTGCCAGCAGCCAAGATCATGGCGGAAGCGAGCAGTACTTC
TRBJ2-5	many	TRBV29-1	.	CSVKDGPKETQYF	TGCAGCGTTAAGGACGGACCTAAAGAGACCCAGTACTTC
TRBJ1-5	many	TRBV27	.	CASRQWGDQPQHF	TGTGCCAGCAGACAGTGGGGGGATCAGCCCCAGCATTTT
TRBJ2-3	.	TRBV20-1	.	CSARGVTDTQYF	TGCAGTGCTCGTGGAGTGACAGATACGCAGTATTTT
TRBJ1-6	many	TRBV7-2	.	CASSTLGGLSSYNSPLHF	TGTGCCAGCAGCACCCTCGGGGGCTTAAGCTCCTATAATTCACCCCTCCACTTT
TRBJ1-5	many	TRBV27	.	CASSSSSQAPNQPQHF	TGTGCCAGCAGTTCGTCCTCACAGGCGCCTAATCAGCCCCAGCATTTT
TRBJ1-3	many	TRBV7-6	.	CASSLGSRSSTRNTIYF	TGTGCCAGCAGCTTAGGATCCAGGTCTAGTACCAGAAACACCATATATTTT
TRBJ1-1	many	TRBV30	.	CAWGQTNTEAFF	TGTGCCTGGGGGCAGACGAACACTGAAGCTTTCTTT
TRBJ2-1	.	TRBV18	.	CARSPRFEGGGSSYNEQFF	TGTGCCAGATCACCCCGTTTTGAGGGGGGCGGGAGTTCCTACAATGAGCAGTTCTTC
TRBJ1-2	.	TRBV5-6	TRBD1	CASSNRDRGLRYGYTF	TGTGCCAGCAGTAACCGGGACAGGGGGTTACGCTATGGCTACACCTTC
TRBJ2-5	.	TRBV20-1	TRBD2	CSARREGPVTQYF	TGCAGTGCACGGCGGGAGGGCCCGGTGACCCAGTACTTC
TRBJ1-6	.	TRBV9	TRBD1	CASSATGEDSPLHF	TGTGCCAGCAGCGCCACAGGGGAGGATTCACCCCTCCACTTT
TRBJ2-3	.	TRBV20-1	TRBD2	CSARDILRLAGIPDTQYF	TGCAGTGCTAGAGATATCCTACGACTAGCGGGAATTCCAGATACGCAGTATTTT
TRBJ2-1	many	TRBV5-1	.	CASRWEYNEQFF	TGCGCCAGCAGGTGGGAATACAATGAGCAGTTCTTC
TRBJ2-7	many	TRBV20-1	TRBD2	CSARETSASSYEQYF	TGCAGTGCTAGGGAGACTAGCGCGAGCTCCTACGAGCAGTACTTC
TRBJ2-1	many	TRBV12-3/TRBV12-4	TRBD2	CASGHSGMENEQFF	TGTGCCAGCGGCCATAGCGGGATGGAGAATGAGCAGTTCTTC
TRBJ1-1	.	TRBV10-3	.	CAISESGGWKTEAFF	TGTGCCATCAGTGAGTCTGGAGGGTGGAAGACTGAAGCTTTCTTT
TRBJ1-5	few	TRBV5-1	.	CASSFWQNSNQPQHF	TGCGCCAGCAGCTTTTGGCAGAATAGCAATCAGCCCCAGCATTTT
TRBJ1-1	many	TRBV3-1	.	CASSPRQAKNTEAFF	TGTGCCAGCAGCCCCCGTCAGGCTAAGAACACTGAAGCTTTCTTT
TRBJ2-1	many	TRBV7-9	TRBD2	CASSPPGLAGGTYNEQFF	TGTGCCAGCAGCCCTCCGGGACTAGCGGGAGGAACCTACAATGAGCAGTTCTTC
TRBJ1-2	.	TRBV12-3/TRBV12-4	TRBD1	CASSLAGQGGSGYTF	TGTGCCAGCAGTTTAGCCGGACAGGGCGGAAGTGGCTACACCTTC
TRBJ2-2	.	TRBV6-1	.	CATIPRGDPMNTGELFF	TGTGCCACTATACCCAGAGGGGACCCGATGAACACCGGGGAGCTGTTTTTT
TRBJ2-5	few	TRBV5-1	.	CASSMLTETQYF	TGCGCCAGCAGCATGCTCACGGAGACCCAGTACTTC
TRBJ2-7	many	TRBV29-1	.	CSARGPYEQYF	TGCAGCGCCCGGGGCCCCTACGAGCAGTACTTC
TRBJ2-2	.	TRBV5-1	.	CASSLDRSNTGELFF	TGCGCCAGCAGCCTGGACAGATCGAACACCGGGGAGCTGTTTTTT
TRBJ1-3	many	TRBV28	.	CASSWGPGRAGNTIYF	TGTGCCAGCAGTTGGGGGCCAGGCCGGGCTGGAAACACCATATATTTT
TRBJ2-7	few	TRBV2	.	CASWGREDEQYF	TGTGCCAGTTGGGGCAGAGAGGACGAGCAGTACTTC
TRBJ2-1	many	TRBV12-3/TRBV12-4	.	CANALGLDNEQFF	TGTGCCAACGCCCTCGGACTCGACAATGAGCAGTTCTTC
TRBJ2-1	many	TRBV25-1	TRBD2	CASSFPMGLGGNEQFF	TGTGCCAGCAGTTTCCCCATGGGACTAGGAGGTAATGAGCAGTTCTTC
TRBJ2-7	many	TRBV7-9	TRBD1	CASSTWRDRDYEQYF	TGTGCCAGCAGTACTTGGAGGGACAGGGATTACGAGCAGTACTTC
TRBJ1-2	few	TRBV29-1	.	CSVARDAGAYGYTF	TGCAGCGTTGCCCGGGACGCCGGGGCCTATGGCTACACCTTC
TRBJ2-7	.	TRBV5-4	.	CASSSHNEQYF	TGTGCCAGCAGCTCCCATAACGAGCAGTACTTC